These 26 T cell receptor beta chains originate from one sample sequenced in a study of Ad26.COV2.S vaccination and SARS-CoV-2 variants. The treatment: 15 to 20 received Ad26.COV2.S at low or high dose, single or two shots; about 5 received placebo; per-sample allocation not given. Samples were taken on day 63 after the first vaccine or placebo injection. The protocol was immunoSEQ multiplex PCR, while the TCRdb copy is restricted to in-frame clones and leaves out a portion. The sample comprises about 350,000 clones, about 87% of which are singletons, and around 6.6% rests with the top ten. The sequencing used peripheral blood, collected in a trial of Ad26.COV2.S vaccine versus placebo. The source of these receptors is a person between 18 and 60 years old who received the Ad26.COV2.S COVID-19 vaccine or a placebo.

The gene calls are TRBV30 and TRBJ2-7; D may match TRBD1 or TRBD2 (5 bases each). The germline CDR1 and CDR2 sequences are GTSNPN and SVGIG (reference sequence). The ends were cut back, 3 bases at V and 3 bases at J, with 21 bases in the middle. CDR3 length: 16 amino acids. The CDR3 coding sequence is TGTGCCTGGAGAATGAAAGGGAGTACAGGAAACTACGAGCAGTACTTC. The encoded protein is CAWRMKGSTGNYEQYF. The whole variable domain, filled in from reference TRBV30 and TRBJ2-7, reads SQTIHQWPATLVQPVGSPLSLECTVEGTSNPNLYWYRQAAGRGLQLLFYSVGIGQISSEVPQNLSASRPQDRQFILSSKKLLLSDSGFYLCAWRMKGSTGNYEQYFGPGTRLTVT.

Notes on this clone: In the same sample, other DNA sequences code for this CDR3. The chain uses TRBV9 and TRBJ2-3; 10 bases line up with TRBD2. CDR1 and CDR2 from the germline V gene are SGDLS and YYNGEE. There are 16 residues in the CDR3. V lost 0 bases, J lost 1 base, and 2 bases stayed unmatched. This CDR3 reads CASSVGGTSGTDTQYF. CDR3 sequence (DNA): TGTGCCAGCAGCGTAGGGGGGACTAGCGGCACAGATACGCAGTATTTT.

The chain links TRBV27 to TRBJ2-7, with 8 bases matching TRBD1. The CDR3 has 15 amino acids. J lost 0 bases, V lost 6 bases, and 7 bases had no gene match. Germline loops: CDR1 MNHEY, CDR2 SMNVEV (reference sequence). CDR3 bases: TGTGCCAGCAGCCAGACAGGGGCGAGCTCCTACGAGCAGTACTTC. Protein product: CASSQTGASSYEQYF.

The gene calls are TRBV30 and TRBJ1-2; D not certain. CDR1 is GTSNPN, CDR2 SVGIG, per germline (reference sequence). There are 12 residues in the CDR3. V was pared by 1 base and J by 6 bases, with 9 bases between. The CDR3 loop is CAWSGPWDGYTF. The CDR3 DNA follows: TGTGCCTGGAGTGGGCCGTGGGATGGCTACACCTTC.

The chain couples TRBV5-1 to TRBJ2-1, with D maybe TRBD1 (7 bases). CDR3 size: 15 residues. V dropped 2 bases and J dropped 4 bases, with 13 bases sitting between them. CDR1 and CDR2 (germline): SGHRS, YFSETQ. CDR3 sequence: CASSFYQGGYNEQFF. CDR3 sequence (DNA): TGCGCCAGCAGCTTTTATCAGGGGGGTTACAATGAGCAGTTCTTC. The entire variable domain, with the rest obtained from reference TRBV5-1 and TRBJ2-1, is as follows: KAGVTQTPRYLIKTRGQQVTLSCSPISGHRSVSWYQQTPGQGLQFLFEYFSETQRNKGNFPGRFSGRQFSNSRSEMNVSTLELGDSALYLCASSFYQGGYNEQFFGPGTRLTVL.

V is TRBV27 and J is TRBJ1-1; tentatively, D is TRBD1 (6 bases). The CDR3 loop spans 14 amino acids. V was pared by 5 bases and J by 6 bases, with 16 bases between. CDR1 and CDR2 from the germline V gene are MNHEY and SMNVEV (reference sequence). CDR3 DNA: TGTGCCAGCAGTCCCTCTCTCAGGGGCGCTGAAGCTTTCTTT. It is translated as CASSPSLRGAEAFF.

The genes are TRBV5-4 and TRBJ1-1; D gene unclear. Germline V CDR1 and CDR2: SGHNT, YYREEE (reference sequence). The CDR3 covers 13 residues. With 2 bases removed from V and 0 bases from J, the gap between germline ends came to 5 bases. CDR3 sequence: CASSLGLNTEAFF. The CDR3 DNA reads TGTGCCAGCAGCTTAGGACTGAACACTGAAGCTTTCTTT.

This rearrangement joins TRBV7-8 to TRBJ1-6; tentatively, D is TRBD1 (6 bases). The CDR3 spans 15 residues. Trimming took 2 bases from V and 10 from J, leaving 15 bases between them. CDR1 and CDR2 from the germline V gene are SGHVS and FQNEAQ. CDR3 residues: CASSLRVGGQSPLHF. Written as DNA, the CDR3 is TGTGCCAGCAGCTTACGAGTCGGGGGGCAGTCACCCCTCCACTTT.

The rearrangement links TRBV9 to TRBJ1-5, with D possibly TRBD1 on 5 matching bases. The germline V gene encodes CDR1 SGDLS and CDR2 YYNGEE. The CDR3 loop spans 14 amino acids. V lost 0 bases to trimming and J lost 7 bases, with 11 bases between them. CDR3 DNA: TGTGCCAGCAGCGTAGACGGGAGGGGCCAGCCCCAGCATTTT. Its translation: CASSVDGRGQPQHF.

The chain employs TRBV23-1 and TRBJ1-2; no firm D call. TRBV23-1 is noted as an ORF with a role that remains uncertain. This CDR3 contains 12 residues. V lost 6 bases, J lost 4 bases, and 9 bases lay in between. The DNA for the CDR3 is TGCGCCAGCAGGGAGGTAGCCTATGGCTACACCTTC. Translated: CASREVAYGYTF.

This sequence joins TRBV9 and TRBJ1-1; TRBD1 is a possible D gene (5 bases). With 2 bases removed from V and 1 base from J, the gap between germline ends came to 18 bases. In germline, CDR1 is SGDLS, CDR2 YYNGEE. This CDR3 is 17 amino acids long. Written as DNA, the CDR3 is TGTGCCAGCAGCGTTCCCCTAGGCGGAGGGGAGAACACTGAAGCTTTCTTT. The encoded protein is CASSVPLGGGENTEAFF.

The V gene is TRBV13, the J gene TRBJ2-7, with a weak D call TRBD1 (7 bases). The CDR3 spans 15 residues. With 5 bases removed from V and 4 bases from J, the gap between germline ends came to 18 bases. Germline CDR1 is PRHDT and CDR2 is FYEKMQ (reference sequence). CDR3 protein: CASSRGTAPPYEQYF. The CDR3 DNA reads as TGTGCCAGCAGCCGCGGGACAGCACCGCCTTACGAGCAGTACTTC. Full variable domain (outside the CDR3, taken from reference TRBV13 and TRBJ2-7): AAGVIQSPRHLIKEKRETATLKCYPIPRHDTVYWYQQGPGQDPQFLISFYEKMQSDKGSIPDRFSAQQFSDYHSELNMSSLELGDSALYFCASSRGTAPPYEQYFGPGTRLTVT.

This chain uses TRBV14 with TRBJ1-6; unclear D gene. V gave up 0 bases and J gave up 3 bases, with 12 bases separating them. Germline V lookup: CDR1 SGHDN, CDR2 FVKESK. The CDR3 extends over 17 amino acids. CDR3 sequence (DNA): TGTGCCAGCAGCCAAGATCATAGGCAGAACTATAATTCACCCCTCCACTTT. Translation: CASSQDHRQNYNSPLHF.

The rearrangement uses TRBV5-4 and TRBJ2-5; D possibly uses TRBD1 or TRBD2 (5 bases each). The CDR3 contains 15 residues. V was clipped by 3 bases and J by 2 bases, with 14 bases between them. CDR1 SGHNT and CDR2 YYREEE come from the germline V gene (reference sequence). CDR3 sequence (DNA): TGTGCCAGCAGCTCCCCCGGGACGGTGCAAGAGACCCAGTACTTC. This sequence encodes CASSSPGTVQETQYF.

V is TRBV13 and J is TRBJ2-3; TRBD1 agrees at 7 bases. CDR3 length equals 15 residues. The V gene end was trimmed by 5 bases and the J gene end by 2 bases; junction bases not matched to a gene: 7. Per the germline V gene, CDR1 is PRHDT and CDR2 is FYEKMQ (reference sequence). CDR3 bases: TGTGCCAGCAGCCAGGGGGTAAAACCCACAGATACGCAGTATTTT. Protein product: CASSQGVKPTDTQYF.

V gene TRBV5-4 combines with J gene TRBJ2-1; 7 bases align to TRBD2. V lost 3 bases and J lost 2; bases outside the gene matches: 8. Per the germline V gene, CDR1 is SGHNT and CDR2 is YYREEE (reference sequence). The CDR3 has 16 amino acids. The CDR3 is CASSSGGGMTYNEQFF. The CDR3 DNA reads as TGTGCCAGCAGCTCCGGGGGAGGGATGACCTACAATGAGCAGTTCTTC.

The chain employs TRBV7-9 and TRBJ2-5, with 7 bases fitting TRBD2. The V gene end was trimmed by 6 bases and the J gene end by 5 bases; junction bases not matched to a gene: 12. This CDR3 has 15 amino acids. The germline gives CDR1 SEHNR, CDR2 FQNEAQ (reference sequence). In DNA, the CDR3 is TGTGCCAGCAGATTAACGAGGGAGGGCGGGGAGACCCAGTACTTC. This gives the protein CASRLTREGGETQYF.

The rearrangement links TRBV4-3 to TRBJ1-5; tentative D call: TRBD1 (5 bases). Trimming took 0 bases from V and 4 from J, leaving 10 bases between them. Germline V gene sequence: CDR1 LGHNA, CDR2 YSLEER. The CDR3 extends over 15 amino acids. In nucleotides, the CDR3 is TGCGCCAGCAGCCAAGATCTCAGGGCTAATCAGCCCCAGCATTTT. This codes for CASSQDLRANQPQHF.

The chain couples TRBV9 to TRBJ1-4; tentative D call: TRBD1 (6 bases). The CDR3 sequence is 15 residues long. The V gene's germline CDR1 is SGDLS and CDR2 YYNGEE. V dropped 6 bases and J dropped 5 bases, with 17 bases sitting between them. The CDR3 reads CASNDGGQLNEKLFF. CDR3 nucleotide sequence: TGTGCCAGCAACGACGGAGGACAGCTCAATGAAAAACTGTTTTTT.

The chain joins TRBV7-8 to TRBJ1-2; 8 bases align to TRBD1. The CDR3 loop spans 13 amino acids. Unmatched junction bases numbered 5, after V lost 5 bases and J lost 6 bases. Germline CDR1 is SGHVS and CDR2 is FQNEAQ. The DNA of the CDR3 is TGTGCCAGCAGCCCGAGGACAGGGAATGGCTACACCTTC. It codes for CASSPRTGNGYTF.

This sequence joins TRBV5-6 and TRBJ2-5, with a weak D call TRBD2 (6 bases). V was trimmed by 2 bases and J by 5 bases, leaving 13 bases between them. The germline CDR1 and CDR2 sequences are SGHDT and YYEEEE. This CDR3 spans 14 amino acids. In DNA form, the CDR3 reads TGTGCCAGCAGCTTAGGGGCTGGAGGGGAGACCCAGTACTTC. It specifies CASSLGAGGETQYF.

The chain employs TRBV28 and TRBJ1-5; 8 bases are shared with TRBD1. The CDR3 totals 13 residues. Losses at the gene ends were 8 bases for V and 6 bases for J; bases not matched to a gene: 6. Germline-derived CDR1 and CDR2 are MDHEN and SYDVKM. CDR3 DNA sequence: TGTGCCAGCGGGACAGGTTCCTCTCAGCCCCAGCATTTT. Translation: CASGTGSSQPQHF. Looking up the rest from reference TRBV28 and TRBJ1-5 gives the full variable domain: DVKVTQSSRYLVKRTGEKVFLECVQDMDHENMFWYRQDPGLGLRLIYFSYDVKMKEKGDIPEGYSVSREKKERFSLILESASTNQTSMYLCASGTGSSQPQHFGDGTRLSIL.

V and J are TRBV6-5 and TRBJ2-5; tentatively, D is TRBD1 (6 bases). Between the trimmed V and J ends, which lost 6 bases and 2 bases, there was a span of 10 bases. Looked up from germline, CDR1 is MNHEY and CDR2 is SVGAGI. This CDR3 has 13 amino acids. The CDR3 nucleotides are TGTGCCAGCAGGGGGGCAGCACAAGAGACCCAGTACTTC. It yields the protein CASRGAAQETQYF.

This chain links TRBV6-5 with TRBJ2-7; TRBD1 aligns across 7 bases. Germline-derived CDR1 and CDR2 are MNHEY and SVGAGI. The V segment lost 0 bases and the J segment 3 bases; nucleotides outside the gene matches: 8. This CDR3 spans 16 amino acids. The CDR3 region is CASSYSRFRDSYEQYF. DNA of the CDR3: TGTGCCAGCAGTTACTCGAGGTTTAGGGACAGCTACGAGCAGTACTTC.

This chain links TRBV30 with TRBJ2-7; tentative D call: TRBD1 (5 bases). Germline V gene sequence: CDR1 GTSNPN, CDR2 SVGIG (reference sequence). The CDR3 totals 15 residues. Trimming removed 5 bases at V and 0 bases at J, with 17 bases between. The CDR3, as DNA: TGTGCCTGGGTGGATAGACAGTACGTCTCCTACGAGCAGTACTTC. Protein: CAWVDRQYVSYEQYF. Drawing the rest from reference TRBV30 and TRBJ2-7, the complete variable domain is SQTIHQWPATLVQPVGSPLSLECTVEGTSNPNLYWYRQAAGRGLQLLFYSVGIGQISSEVPQNLSASRPQDRQFILSSKKLLLSDSGFYLCAWVDRQYVSYEQYFGPGTRLTVT.

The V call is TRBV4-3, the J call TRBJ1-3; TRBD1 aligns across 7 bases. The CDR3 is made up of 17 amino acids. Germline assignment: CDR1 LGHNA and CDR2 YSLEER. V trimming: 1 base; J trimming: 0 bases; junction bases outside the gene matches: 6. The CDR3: CASSQGMGDSSGNTIYF. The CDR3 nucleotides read TGCGCCAGCAGCCAAGGTATGGGGGACAGCTCTGGAAACACCATATATTTT.